These 26 T cell receptor beta chains originate from one sample sequenced in a study of cytomegalovirus exposure and HLA in healthy donors. With 60 Vbeta and 13 Jbeta primers, the PCR was carried out. Assay used: immunoSEQ multiplex PCR; TCRdb lists only in-frame clones, some missing. The profile covers fewer than 250,000 clones, with roughly four fifths appearing a single time and 2.5% to 4% taken by the ten largest. The sample taken for sequencing was PBMCs. The receptors shown here come from a woman in her 30s in good health and CMV-seropositive.

V usage is TRBV7-2 and J usage is TRBJ2-1, with 13 bases matching TRBD2. Germline V gene data show CDR1 as SGHTA and CDR2 as FQGNSA. This CDR3 has 17 amino acids. The J segment lost 8 bases and the V segment lost 5 bases, leaving 12 bases of the junction unmatched. CDR3 in amino acids: CASSTALAGGPDYEQFF. DNA of the CDR3: TGTGCCAGCAGCACCGCACTAGCGGGAGGGCCTGACTATGAGCAGTTCTTC.

The chain recombines TRBV11-3 with TRBJ1-3, with TRBD1 as a possible D gene (5 bases). V lost 5 bases and J 4 bases, leaving 9 bases between the germline ends. The CDR3 spans 13 residues. Germline V CDR1 and CDR2: SGHNT, YENEEA. CDR3 bases: TGTGCCAGCAGCCGGGGGTCCGGAAACACCATATATTTT. Translated: CASSRGSGNTIYF.

This chain uses TRBV27 with TRBJ2-1; 8 nucleotides agree with TRBD2. Germline V gene data show CDR1 as MNHEY and CDR2 as SMNVEV (reference sequence). V trimming: 3 bases; J trimming: 7 bases; junction bases outside the gene matches: 14. CDR3 length equals 17 residues. DNA of the CDR3: TGTGCCAGCAGTTTGGGGACGGCGGGAGGAGTTGAAAATGAGCAGTTCTTC. Translated, it gives CASSLGTAGGVENEQFF.

The chain uses TRBV4-2 and TRBJ2-1; D gene unclear. The CDR3 covers 13 residues. Trimming removed 1 base from V and 6 bases from J, with 7 bases in between. CDR1 is LGHNA and CDR2 is YNFKEQ in the germline V gene. The CDR3 loop is CASSQAKPNEQFF. CDR3 nucleotides: TGTGCCAGCAGCCAAGCCAAGCCCAATGAGCAGTTCTTC.

The table lists this clone with a few counts. The genes are TRBV27 and TRBJ1-1, with a possible D match to TRBD1 (5 bases). The V end was cut by 0 bases, the J end by 3 bases, with 11 bases between. Germline CDR1 MNHEY, CDR2 SMNVEV (reference sequence). The CDR3 has 15 amino acids. DNA of the CDR3: TGTGCCAGCAGTTTATCGGCAGGGAGGGACACTGAAGCTTTCTTT. It encodes CASSLSAGRDTEAFF.

The chain uses TRBV7-9 and TRBJ2-7; 12 bases agree with TRBD2. CDR3 length: 16 amino acids. Losses at the gene ends were 3 bases for V and 4 bases for J; bases not matched to a gene: 7. From germline, CDR1 is SEHNR and CDR2 FQNEAQ (reference sequence). DNA for the CDR3: TGTGCCAGCAGCTTCCGTGAGACTAGCGGGAGTTACGAGCAGTACTTC. It encodes CASSFRETSGSYEQYF.

The rearrangement uses TRBV6-5 and TRBJ2-5, with 9 nucleotides matching TRBD1. With the DNA end fitting TRBJ2-7 better, the J assignment may be wrong. CDR1 and CDR2 from the germline V gene are MNHEY and SVGAGI. The CDR3 runs 12 residues. This CDR3 reads CASRDRGYEQYF. In nucleotides, the CDR3 is TGTGCCAGCAGGGACAGGGGCTACGAGCAGTACTTC.

This chain connects TRBV6-5 to TRBJ2-7; TRBD2 matches 7 bases. This CDR3 region has 15 residues. With 6 bases clipped from V and 3 bases from J, the junction kept 11 bases outside the gene matches. Germline assignment: CDR1 MNHEY and CDR2 SVGAGI. This CDR3 reads CASSTETGGGYEQYF. The CDR3, as DNA: TGTGCCAGCAGCACCGAGACGGGAGGAGGCTACGAGCAGTACTTC.

The rearrangement joins TRBV12-2 to TRBJ2-7; the D segment call TRBD2 is taken from the table without a DNA check. TRBV12-2 is a pseudogene. The CDR3 runs 17 residues. CDR3 in amino acids: CASRPYSGGGPRYEQYF. The CDR3 nucleotides read TGTGCAAGTCGCCCATACTCGGGGGGAGGGCCGCGCTACGAGCAGTACTTC.

This rearrangement joins TRBV27 to TRBJ2-1, with TRBD1 matching 10 bases. CDR1 MNHEY and CDR2 SMNVEV come from the germline V gene (reference sequence). This CDR3 comprises 15 residues. Trimming took 6 bases from V and 4 from J; bases not matched to a gene: 6. CDR3 sequence: CASRSTGGAYNEQFF. The CDR3 DNA follows: TGTGCCAGCAGGTCGACAGGGGGCGCTTACAATGAGCAGTTCTTC.

This chain joins TRBV6-1 and TRBJ1-2, with a possible D match to TRBD1 (6 bases). The germline gives CDR1 MNHNS, CDR2 SASEGT. The CDR3 is 16 residues long. V was shortened by 2 bases and J by 4 bases, with 17 bases between the two germline ends. CDR3 DNA: TGTGCCAGCAGTGAACAAACAGGGTTAACCGGCTATGGCTACACCTTC. Protein product: CASSEQTGLTGYGYTF.

The sample holds a few counts of this clone. The chain employs TRBV20-1 and TRBJ2-1; possibly TRBD1 for D (5 bases). From germline, CDR1 is DFQATT and CDR2 SNEGSKA (reference sequence). The length of the CDR3 is 11 residues. The V and J ends lost 3 bases and 8 bases respectively, with 8 bases between them. The CDR3 DNA sequence: TGCAGTGCTAGGGACACCTATGAGCAGTTCTTC. It translates to CSARDTYEQFF.

The chain joins TRBV2 to TRBJ1-1; D gene unclear. Germline V gene sequence: CDR1 SNHLY, CDR2 FYNNEI. CDR3 length: 13 amino acids. Trimming removed 3 bases from V and 7 bases from J, with 12 bases in between. Here the CDR3 reads CASSDSGQNEAFF. The CDR3 DNA is TGTGCCAGCAGTGACAGTGGGCAGAATGAAGCTTTCTTT.

The V gene is TRBV19, the J gene TRBJ2-2; D gene uncertain. The CDR3 is 13 amino acids. CDR1 and CDR2 (germline): LNHDA, SQIVND (reference sequence). V lost 1 base, J lost 7 bases, and 7 bases lay in between. The CDR3 loop is CASSIVVGGELFF. The CDR3 coding sequence is TGTGCCAGTAGTATAGTAGTCGGCGGGGAGCTGTTTTTT.

The chain has TRBV28 and TRBJ2-1, with TRBD2 matching 7 bases. The germline gives CDR1 MDHEN, CDR2 SYDVKM. The CDR3 contains 15 residues. V was pared by 2 bases and J by 7 bases, with 8 bases of the junction left unmatched. DNA for the CDR3: TGTGCCAGCAGTTTACCCGGGGCGGGAGAAAATGAGCAGTTCTTC. It translates to CASSLPGAGENEQFF.

This clone appeared once. The chain joins TRBV5-6 to TRBJ2-2, with 8 bases that match TRBD1. The CDR3 is made up of 16 amino acids. The V and J ends lost 4 bases and 5 bases, in that order; junction bases with no gene match: 10. Germline loops: CDR1 SGHDT, CDR2 YYEEEE. The CDR3, as DNA: TGTGCCAGCAGCCCAGGGGGCAGGGGGGCGACCGGGGAGCTGTTTTTT. This gives the protein CASSPGGRGATGELFF.

As DNA, the CDR3 is TGCGCCAGCAGCAGTAGGGACAGCTCCTACGAGCAGTACTTC. Amino acids: CASSSRDSSYEQYF. The chain employs TRBV5-1 and TRBJ2-7; 7 bases are shared with TRBD1. With V trimmed by 4 bases and J by 0 bases, 4 bases remained unmatched. The length of the CDR3 is 14 residues. Germline V CDR1 and CDR2: SGHRS, YFSETQ. The variable domain in full, completed from reference TRBV5-1 and TRBJ2-7, reads KAGVTQTPRYLIKTRGQQVTLSCSPISGHRSVSWYQQTPGQGLQFLFEYFSETQRNKGNFPGRFSGRQFSNSRSEMNVSTLELGDSALYLCASSSRDSSYEQYFGPGTRLTVT.

About this clone itself: At one end the junction does not follow the germline gene, possibly because of a read error. The rearrangement links TRBV7-9 to TRBJ2-1, with 14 bases aligning to TRBD2. Looked up from germline, CDR1 is SEHNR and CDR2 is FQNEAQ (reference sequence). CDR3 length equals 16 residues. This CDR3 reads CSSSLGTSGSYNEQFF. CDR3 in DNA: TGTTCCAGCAGCTTAGGGACTAGCGGGAGTTACAATGAGCAGTTCTTC.

This clone was counted a single time. J is TRBJ2-1 and V is TRBV4-2; TRBD2 matches 7 bases. The V and J ends lost 5 bases and 9 bases, in that order; junction bases with no gene match: 19. CDR3 length: 17 amino acids. CDR1 and CDR2 (germline): LGHNA, YNFKEQ. The CDR3 DNA reads as TGTGCCAGCAGCGGGAGGTTGGGAGGGCCGGGTAATTTTGAGCAGTTCTTC. Protein sequence: CASSGRLGGPGNFEQFF.

CDR3 region: CASSHEVNKLYGYTF. CDR3 DNA sequence: TGCGCCAGCAGCCACGAGGTAAACAAGCTTTATGGCTACACCTTC. The chain recombines TRBV4-1 with TRBJ1-2; D unresolved. V was clipped by 3 bases and J by 5 bases, with 16 bases between them. The CDR3 runs to 15 residues. Germline V gene sequence: CDR1 MGHRA, CDR2 YSYEKL.

This clone was picked up one time. The V call is TRBV14, the J call TRBJ1-4; D uncertain. The CDR3 loop spans 14 amino acids. CDR1 and CDR2 from the germline V gene are SGHDN and FVKESK. Trimming shortened V by 6 bases and J by 8 bases, and 16 bases separated the two germline ends. The CDR3 loop reads CASSPSGLGEKLFF. The CDR3 DNA reads TGTGCCAGCAGTCCATCAGGTTTGGGCGAAAAACTGTTTTTT.

The chain employs TRBV5-4 and TRBJ1-1; D possibly corresponds to TRBD1 (5 bases). The germline CDR1 and CDR2 sequences are SGHNT and YYREEE (reference sequence). The CDR3 length is 15 residues. Deletions cut 0 bases from V and 3 bases from J, with 12 bases between. The DNA of the CDR3 is TGTGCCAGCAGCTTGGCAATGGGGGGGGACACTGAAGCTTTCTTT. Residues: CASSLAMGGDTEAFF.

The chain is built from TRBV2 and TRBJ1-5; D possibly corresponds to TRBD1 (6 bases). The germline V gene has CDR1 SNHLY and CDR2 FYNNEI. V lost 2 bases and J 1 base, leaving 12 bases between the germline ends. The CDR3 is 16 residues long. CDR3 in amino acids: CASSEISGESNQPQHF. The CDR3 bases are TGTGCCAGCAGTGAAATCTCAGGGGAGAGCAATCAGCCCCAGCATTTT.

The chain is built from TRBV9 and TRBJ2-2; D possibly corresponds to TRBD2 (6 bases). CDR3 length: 13 amino acids. V was clipped by 4 bases and J by 6 bases, with 10 bases between them. Germline V gives CDR1 SGDLS, CDR2 YYNGEE. The CDR3 bases are TGTGCCAGCAGCCCTGGGACTGCCGGGGAGCTGTTTTTT. Translating it yields CASSPGTAGELFF.

This chain links TRBV6-1 with TRBJ2-2, with D unresolved. The CDR3 is 14 residues long. CDR1 MNHNS and CDR2 SASEGT come from the germline V gene. Trimming removed 6 bases at V and 3 bases at J, with 11 bases between. The CDR3 region has the DNA TGTGCCAGCAGCCCCGAGAGATACACCGGGGAGCTGTTTTTT. Its translation is CASSPERYTGELFF.

V gene TRBV19 combines with J gene TRBJ2-3; tentative D call: TRBD1 (5 bases). V was clipped by 5 bases and J by 4 bases, with 13 bases between them. The CDR3 runs 14 residues. The germline CDR1 and CDR2 sequences are LNHDA and SQIVND (reference sequence). DNA for the CDR3: TGTGCCAGTAGTCCTCTCAGACAGTCAGATACGCAGTATTTT. Amino acid sequence: CASSPLRQSDTQYF. Filled out from reference TRBV19 and TRBJ2-3, the complete variable domain reads DGGITQSPKYLFRKEGQNVTLSCEQNLNHDAMYWYRQDPGQGLRLIYYSQIVNDFQKGDIAEGYSVSREKKESFPLTVTSAQKNPTAFYLCASSPLRQSDTQYFGPGTRLTVL.